This entry concerns a single T cell receptor (beta chain). Time point indicated: after neoadjuvant nivolumab, at surgical resection. Patients were newly diagnosed with stage II-IVA oral cavity squamous cell carcinoma without prior systemic or radiation treatment. Germline values: CDR1 MNHNS, CDR2 SASEGT. V shed 4 bases and J shed 1 base, with 20 bases lying between them. CDR3 length: 18 residues. The data were taken from a study of neoadjuvant anti-PD-1 for oral cavity cancer. In the study overall: Patients without progression got a fourth dose around day 43.

Most tumor samples had approximately 5 ug input DNA in two replicates. Sequenced by immunoSEQ multiplex PCR; TCRdb stores in-frame clones only, minus some. There are a few thousand clones in the sample; around three fifths occur only once, and approximately 8% lies in the top ten. The chain links TRBV6-1 to TRBJ1-3, with D possibly TRBD1 on 5 matching bases. This clonotype was sampled from a person aged 35 to 85 with oral cavity squamous cell carcinoma. The sequences come from tumor tissue, collected after nivolumab (anti-PD-1) treatment. The CDR3: CASSAAGLRQISGNTIYF. CDR3 sequence (DNA): TGTGCCAGCAGTGCGGCGGGGTTAAGACAGATATCTGGAAACACCATATATTTT.